This T cell receptor beta chain derives from a study of TIL therapy for anti-PD-1-resistant metastatic lung cancer (dated by TCRdb to the early 2020s). Regarding the complete study: Tumors were harvested before any PD-1/PD-L1 blockade; patients then received nivolumab, and those progressing received lymphodepletion, expanded TIL infusion and IL-2. Among the enrolled patients, the median age was roughly 50 years (range roughly 35-75), and the median tumor PD-L1 proportion score was about 6%. The cohort was predominantly lung adenocarcinoma, with several EGFR-mutant and two ALK-rearranged tumors, and half of patients were current or former smokers. A median non-synonymous tumor mutation burden of approximately 1.4 mutations per megabase was determined across the cohort by whole-exome sequencing. Tumor and peripheral blood T cell receptor beta sequencing was used to track clonotypes across tumor, expanded TIL product and serial blood samples.

The time point label corresponds to: pre-treatment sample, taken before nivolumab and TIL therapy. A phase I trial run at two centers enrolled adults with stage 4 NSCLC between October 2017 and January 2020. The samples were obtained from a phase I trial that was single-arm and open-label and tested tumor-infiltrating lymphocyte therapy combined with nivolumab in advanced non-small cell lung cancer. Blood mononuclear cells from EDTA tubes were isolated by Ficoll gradient, snap-frozen as pellets, and DNA was extracted with a Qiagen mini-prep kit. Notes on this clone: Its specific antigen is unknown. Base qualities are missing; no much larger clone stands one base away.

The paper's findings and limits, for the study overall: Clonotypes from the infused TIL partially replaced the baseline peripheral repertoire and then declined over months, and persistence showed no apparent association with response. The cohort was highly selected, including more treatment-naive, never-smoker and oncogene-addicted patients than is typical, which limits generalizability. The study protocol defined all tumor marker inferences as exploratory.

The immunoSEQ v3 hsTCRB kit was used to amplify TCR beta CDR3 regions from genomic DNA through bias-controlled multiplex PCR. The TCR libraries were sequenced on an Illumina NextSeq 500 to approximately 2.1 million read pairs for survey level or about 5-6.5 million read pairs for deep level. For the original study's pipeline: V, D and J genes were assigned, non-productive sequences were removed, and clonality was reported by immunoSEQ Analyzer software. Repertoires were compared by productive Simpson clonality and by the Morisita overlap index of productive TRB rearrangements between infused TIL and blood. Absolute clonotype counts in blood were estimated as lymphocyte count times CD3+ fraction times the clone's productive frequency. In TCRdb, the immuneACCESS table is reduced to in-frame sequences with V and J assigned. These tables do not hold every clone; where another copy was compared, an unresolved V gene accounts for under half, and the others remain unexplained. V, J and clone size reflect that table, while D and trimming were determined from the DNA. This sample comprises 45,000 to 75,000 clones, 69% of them detected only once. Around 6.3% of the sample belongs to the ten largest clones.

The source of this sequence is a person between 25 and 80 years old with non-small cell lung cancer. Sequenced here: blood, sampled at baseline.

The CDR3 has the sequence CASSLGTSGSYEQYF. The bases are TGCGCCAGCAGCTTGGGGACTAGCGGGAGTTACGAGCAGTACTTC. In this chain, TRBV5-1 is recombined with TRBJ2-7; TRBD2 matches 13 bases in the middle. Spanning cysteine to phenylalanine, the CDR3 consists of 15 amino acids. Only the CDR3 DNA stays, 45 bases, in frame from base 1. V is pruned by 0 bases and J by 4 bases, leaving 1 base of the junction without a gene match. Taken from the germline V gene, the CDR1 and CDR2 loops are SGHRS and YFSETQ.